The 25 T cell receptor beta chains below were found in one sample sequenced in a study of T cells after posttransplantation cyclophosphamide. The assay was immunoSEQ multiplex PCR, and TCRdb's table has in-frame clones only and misses some. The profile shows roughly 21,000 clones, roughly 98% of them singletons. The sequencing sample was made of naive CD8+ T cells sorted from PBMCs. The receptor source for this set is a man aged 40-49 years in good health, CMV-negative, and a related stem cell transplant donor.

The chain links TRBV30 to TRBJ2-1; D is unclear. V was shortened by 3 bases and J by 0 bases, with 12 bases between the two germline ends. Germline CDR1 reads GTSNPN; CDR2 reads SVGIG (reference sequence). This CDR3 spans 15 amino acids. CDR3 in amino acids: CAWRPLSSSYNEQFF. DNA for the CDR3: TGTGCCTGGAGGCCCTTGTCTAGCTCCTACAATGAGCAGTTCTTC.

A single count supports this clone. For the CDR3, the DNA is TGTGCCAGTAGAAACAGCTTGAACACTGAAGCTTTCTTT. It is translated as CASRNSLNTEAFF. This chain joins TRBV19 and TRBJ1-1; unclear D gene. Germline lookup yields CDR1 LNHDA and CDR2 SQIVND (reference sequence). V lost 6 bases to trimming and J lost 0 bases, with 8 bases between them. This CDR3 has 13 residues.

The chain is built from TRBV29-1 and TRBJ2-3; TRBD2 matches 9 bases. J gave up 4 bases and V 4 bases, and 9 bases lay outside the gene matches. Germline V gene data show CDR1 as SQVTM and CDR2 as ANQGSEA. The CDR3 is 15 residues long. For the CDR3, the DNA is TGCAGCGTTGTGGGCGGGAGGGCCAGGTCAGATACGCAGTATTTT. Its translation is CSVVGGRARSDTQYF.

This clone was seen a single time. CDR3 loop: CASSVLAGEVTGELFF. CDR3 nucleotide sequence: TGTGCCAGCAGTGTGCTAGCGGGAGAGGTCACCGGGGAGCTGTTTTTT. The rearrangement joins TRBV6-4 to TRBJ2-2; TRBD2 matches at 10 bases. V shed 4 bases and J 4 bases; nucleotides not matched to a gene: 6. The V gene's germline CDR1 is MRHNA and CDR2 SNTAGT. This CDR3 comprises 16 residues.

This clone was counted only a few times. V gene TRBV27 combines with J gene TRBJ2-5; 7 bases match TRBD1. Germline V gives CDR1 MNHEY, CDR2 SMNVEV (reference sequence). This CDR3 spans 15 amino acids. The V and J ends lost 4 bases and 2 bases, in that order; junction bases with no gene match: 7. In DNA form, the CDR3 reads TGTGCCAGCAGTTCGGCGGACAGGCCTCAAGAGACCCAGTACTTC. Translation gives CASSSADRPQETQYF.

This chain connects TRBV4-1 to TRBJ2-7, with 7 bases fitting TRBD1. CDR1 and CDR2 from the germline V gene are MGHRA and YSYEKL. With V trimmed by 3 bases and J by 2 bases, 4 bases remained unmatched. This CDR3 has 14 amino acids. The CDR3 loop reads CASSHYTGAYEQYF. The CDR3 region has the DNA TGCGCCAGCAGCCATTATACAGGGGCCTACGAGCAGTACTTC.

The rearrangement links TRBV7-9 to TRBJ2-1, with 7 bases lining up with TRBD1. Germline CDR1 is SEHNR and CDR2 is FQNEAQ (reference sequence). The CDR3 runs to 14 residues. Trimming removed 3 bases from V and 6 bases from J; junction bases left unmatched: 5. CDR3 nucleotides: TGTGCCAGCAGCTTTATTACAGGGGCCAATGAGCAGTTCTTC. Its translation is CASSFITGANEQFF.

The CDR3 nucleotides read TGCAGCGTTTCGGTGAACACTGAAGCTTTCTTT. The encoded protein is CSVSVNTEAFF. The chain joins TRBV29-1 to TRBJ1-1, with D unclear. Germline-derived CDR1 and CDR2 are SQVTM and ANQGSEA. V gave up 5 bases and J gave up 0 bases, with 4 bases separating them. The CDR3 has 11 residues. The entire variable domain, with the rest obtained from reference TRBV29-1 and TRBJ1-1, is as follows: SAVISQKPSRDICQRGTSLTIQCQVDSQVTMMFWYRQQPGQSLTLIATANQGSEATYESGFVIDKFPISRPNLTFSTLTVSNMSPEDSSIYLCSVSVNTEAFFGQGTRLTVV.

This sequence joins TRBV4-1 and TRBJ1-1; D is ambiguous. Trimming shortened V by 2 bases and J by 2 bases, and 9 bases separated the two germline ends. The CDR3 loop spans 14 amino acids. The germline V gene has CDR1 MGHRA and CDR2 YSYEKL. This CDR3 reads CASSQPPVNTEAFF. As DNA, the CDR3 is TGCGCCAGCAGCCAACCTCCGGTTAACACTGAAGCTTTCTTT.

The rearrangement joins TRBV6-5 to TRBJ1-1; D is ambiguous. With 2 bases removed from V and 6 bases from J, the gap between germline ends came to 13 bases. Germline loops: CDR1 MNHEY, CDR2 SVGAGI. The CDR3 is 14 residues long. CDR3 bases: TGTGCCAGCAGTTACAGGATGGGAGGCGCTGAAGCTTTCTTT. Protein sequence: CASSYRMGGAEAFF.

This chain uses TRBV28 with TRBJ2-1, with D uncertain. Germline V lookup: CDR1 MDHEN, CDR2 SYDVKM. The V and J ends lost 5 bases and 6 bases respectively, with 14 bases between them. There are 14 residues in the CDR3. Here the CDR3 DNA reads TGTGCCAGCAGTATTTCAGATTCTCCCAATGAGCAGTTCTTC. Its protein is CASSISDSPNEQFF. Looking up the rest from reference TRBV28 and TRBJ2-1 gives the full variable domain: DVKVTQSSRYLVKRTGEKVFLECVQDMDHENMFWYRQDPGLGLRLIYFSYDVKMKEKGDIPEGYSVSREKKERFSLILESASTNQTSMYLCASSISDSPNEQFFGPGTRLTVL.

The chain is built from TRBV6-5 and TRBJ2-2; D remains unclear. This CDR3 is 14 amino acids long. V lost 2 bases, J lost 2 bases, and 6 bases lay in between. Germline CDR1 MNHEY, CDR2 SVGAGI. CDR3 in amino acids: CASSYTRNTGELFF. CDR3 in DNA: TGTGCCAGCAGTTACACGAGAAACACCGGGGAGCTGTTTTTT.

This chain uses TRBV7-2 with TRBJ2-7, with D hard to call. The V end was cut by 3 bases, the J end by 5 bases, with 11 bases between. The CDR3 is 13 residues long. Germline V gene sequence: CDR1 SGHTA, CDR2 FQGNSA. CDR3 DNA sequence: TGTGCCAGCAGCTTCCCCCCAGGCGACGAGCAGTACTTC. This sequence encodes CASSFPPGDEQYF.

The chain joins TRBV6-5 to TRBJ2-7; D is uncertain. Germline assignment: CDR1 MNHEY and CDR2 SVGAGI. Trimming pared 0 bases from V and 3 bases from J, leaving 9 bases between. The CDR3 consists of 14 residues. As DNA, the CDR3 is TGTGCCAGCAGTTACTCGGCATTATTCTACGAGCAGTACTTC. Its translation is CASSYSALFYEQYF.

The CDR3 loop is CASSQGSGAFNEQFF. The CDR3, as DNA: TGTGCCAGCAGCCAGGGGAGCGGGGCTTTTAATGAGCAGTTCTTC. The chain carries TRBV11-2 and TRBJ2-1, with D maybe TRBD2 (7 bases). The CDR3 length is 15 residues. The V gene lost 5 bases and the J gene lost 7 bases, with 18 bases spanning the gap. Germline assignment: CDR1 SGHAT and CDR2 FQNNGV.

The DNA of the CDR3 is TGTGCCCAGTCGGCATTAGCGGGATTCAATGAGCAGTTCTTC. This encodes CAQSALAGFNEQFF. The chain carries TRBV30 and TRBJ2-1; 8 positions agree with TRBD2. Germline CDR1 and CDR2: GTSNPN and SVGIG (reference sequence). CDR3 length: 14 amino acids. V gave up 8 bases and J gave up 6 bases; unmatched junction bases: 12.

V gene TRBV5-1 combines with J gene TRBJ2-1, with TRBD2 identical over 7 bases. Germline V gene data show CDR1 as SGHRS and CDR2 as YFSETQ. The CDR3 length is 18 residues. With V trimmed by 2 bases and J by 0 bases, 11 bases remained unmatched. CDR3 protein: CASSFIYTGGSSYNEQFF. The CDR3, as DNA: TGCGCCAGCAGCTTCATCTATACCGGCGGGAGCTCCTACAATGAGCAGTTCTTC.

The CDR3 region has the DNA TGTGCCAGCAGCCTACACAGGGAAAGGGTTTTGACAGATACGCAGTATTTT. Translated, it gives CASSLHRERVLTDTQYF. V is TRBV11-1 and J is TRBJ2-3; weak D call: TRBD1 (6 bases). Germline CDR1 reads SGHAT; CDR2 reads FQDESV (reference sequence). This CDR3 is built from 17 residues. V lost 5 bases and J 3 bases, leaving 21 bases between the germline ends.

J is TRBJ2-3 and V is TRBV27; tentatively, D is TRBD2 (6 bases). Between the trimmed V and J ends, which lost 6 bases and 6 bases, there was a span of 16 bases. CDR3 length: 14 amino acids. In germline, CDR1 is MNHEY, CDR2 SMNVEV (reference sequence). CDR3 loop: CASRPGLTPDTQYF. As DNA, the CDR3 is TGTGCCAGCAGGCCGGGACTTACCCCCGATACGCAGTATTTT.

Turning to this clone: This sample also contains other DNA sequences that code for the same CDR3. The chain joins TRBV6-1 to TRBJ1-1, with D possibly matching TRBD1 (5 bases). Germline V gene data show CDR1 as MNHNS and CDR2 as SASEGT. The V end lost 2 bases, the J end lost 3 bases, and 13 bases lay between the germline ends. The CDR3 runs to 15 residues. CDR3 DNA sequence: TGTGCCAGCAGTGAAACCGGGACTTATTACACTGAAGCTTTCTTT. Amino acids: CASSETGTYYTEAFF.

The chain couples TRBV6-1 to TRBJ2-7, with 9 bases aligning to TRBD1. This CDR3 comprises 13 residues. Per the germline V gene, CDR1 is MNHNS and CDR2 is SASEGT. V trimming: 3 bases; J trimming: 4 bases; junction bases outside the gene matches: 1. As DNA, the CDR3 is TGTGCCAGCAGTGAGGACAGGGGATACGAGCAGTACTTC. Protein: CASSEDRGYEQYF.

This CDR3 reads CASSRDRGGNEQFF. For the CDR3, the DNA is TGTGCCAGCAGTAGAGACAGGGGCGGGAATGAGCAGTTCTTC. This chain connects TRBV27 to TRBJ2-1, with 8 bases aligning to TRBD1. The CDR3 contains 14 residues. V was pared by 5 bases and J by 7 bases, with 7 bases of the junction left unmatched. CDR1 is MNHEY and CDR2 is SMNVEV in the germline V gene (reference sequence).

The rearrangement links TRBV19 to TRBJ2-1; 9 bases agree with TRBD2. Trimming removed 5 bases from V and 7 bases from J; junction bases left unmatched: 6. The V gene's germline CDR1 is LNHDA and CDR2 SQIVND (reference sequence). CDR3 size: 14 residues. The CDR3 DNA follows: TGTGCCAGTAGTTCGGGACTAGCACGGAATGAGCAGTTCTTC. It is translated as CASSSGLARNEQFF. The whole variable domain, filled in from reference TRBV19 and TRBJ2-1, reads DGGITQSPKYLFRKEGQNVTLSCEQNLNHDAMYWYRQDPGQGLRLIYYSQIVNDFQKGDIAEGYSVSREKKESFPLTVTSAQKNPTAFYLCASSSGLARNEQFFGPGTRLTVL.

This chain connects TRBV5-6 to TRBJ1-1; no clear D. This CDR3 has 13 amino acids. In germline, CDR1 is SGHDT, CDR2 YYEEEE. Trimming took off 0 bases at V and 4 bases at J, with 7 bases between the two ends. The CDR3 sequence: CASSLGGITEAFF. The CDR3 DNA follows: TGTGCCAGCAGCTTGGGAGGGATCACTGAAGCTTTCTTT.

V is TRBV4-1 and J is TRBJ1-1, with 8 bases that match TRBD1. The germline V gene has CDR1 MGHRA and CDR2 YSYEKL. With V trimmed by 3 bases and J by 8 bases, 8 bases remained unmatched. The CDR3 loop spans 14 amino acids. The CDR3 sequence: CASSQRTGSIEAFF. The CDR3 DNA is TGCGCCAGCAGCCAGAGGACAGGGTCGATAGAAGCTTTCTTT.